The 30 T cell receptor beta chains below all came from one sample that was sequenced in a study of shared clonotypes between healthy human individuals. Naive CD8 cells, CD45RO-negative and positively selected for CCR7, excluded terminally differentiated effector memory CD45RA+ cells. Profiled with immunoSEQ multiplex PCR; TCRdb holds only in-frame clones, not every one. The data contain roughly 590,000 clones, roughly 96% of them singletons. The source material was naive CD8+ T cells sorted from blood. All receptors come from a woman aged 30 to 39 in good health.

The chain combines TRBV6-5 with TRBJ2-2; D might be TRBD1 (6 bases). The CDR3 is 16 residues long. Trimming shortened V by 2 bases and J by 5 bases, and 15 bases separated the two germline ends. Germline V lookup: CDR1 MNHEY, CDR2 SVGAGI. The CDR3 here is CASSYGGPGETGELFF. CDR3 nucleotide sequence: TGTGCCAGCAGTTACGGTGGGCCAGGGGAAACCGGGGAGCTGTTTTTT.

The chain joins TRBV6-5 to TRBJ1-2; 9 positions agree with TRBD1. V lost 10 bases, J lost 7 bases, and 7 bases stayed unmatched. The CDR3 consists of 12 residues. Germline V lookup: CDR1 MNHEY, CDR2 SVGAGI. The CDR3 here is CATLQGAGGYTF. In DNA, the CDR3 is TGTGCCACCCTACAGGGGGCGGGTGGCTACACCTTC.

This clone was detected a few times. The genes are TRBV5-1 and TRBJ1-1; 8 bases are a match to TRBD1. CDR1 SGHRS and CDR2 YFSETQ come from the germline V gene. The CDR3 contains 15 residues. J was trimmed by 2 bases and V by 0 bases; bases with no gene match: 3. CDR3 coding DNA: TGCGCCAGCAGCTTGGAGGACAGGGTTAACACTGAAGCTTTCTTT. Its protein product is CASSLEDRVNTEAFF. Filled out from reference TRBV5-1 and TRBJ1-1, the complete variable domain reads KAGVTQTPRYLIKTRGQQVTLSCSPISGHRSVSWYQQTPGQGLQFLFEYFSETQRNKGNFPGRFSGRQFSNSRSEMNVSTLELGDSALYLCASSLEDRVNTEAFFGQGTRLTVV.

In this sample, this clone turned up once. This chain connects TRBV4-1 to TRBJ2-5; tentative D call: TRBD1 (5 bases). The CDR3 runs to 15 residues. V shed 1 base and J shed 3 bases, with 12 bases lying between them. Germline V gives CDR1 MGHRA, CDR2 YSYEKL. The CDR3 loop is CASSQVLTGEETQYF. CDR3 coding DNA: TGCGCCAGCAGCCAAGTTCTCACAGGAGAAGAGACCCAGTACTTC.

This clone appeared a single time. V is TRBV28 and J is TRBJ1-5, with D unclear. The germline V and J ends were trimmed by 6 bases and 1 base, with 19 bases remaining between them. The CDR3 is 17 amino acids. Per the germline V gene, CDR1 is MDHEN and CDR2 is SYDVKM. The CDR3 protein is CASSLPRITRSNQPQHF. The CDR3 coding sequence is TGTGCCAGCAGCCTACCACGTATCACCAGAAGCAATCAGCCCCAGCATTTT.

As for this clone: This sample also contains other DNA sequences that code for the same CDR3. The chain has TRBV7-9 and TRBJ1-3; D is ambiguous. The germline V gene has CDR1 SEHNR and CDR2 FQNEAQ (reference sequence). The CDR3 covers 14 residues. The V end was cut by 5 bases, the J end by 0 bases, with 8 bases between. The CDR3 DNA follows: TGTGCCAGCAGCCACCAAGGCTCTGGAAACACCATATATTTT. Protein sequence: CASSHQGSGNTIYF. Full variable domain (remainder filled in from reference TRBV7-9 and TRBJ1-3): DTGVSQNPRHKITKRGQNVTFRCDPISEHNRLYWYRQTLGQGPEFLTYFQNEAQLEKSRLLSDRFSAERPKGSFSTLEIQRTEQGDSAMYLCASSHQGSGNTIYFGEGSWLTVV.

This chain connects TRBV11-2 to TRBJ2-7; tentatively, D is TRBD2 (6 bases). The germline V gene encodes CDR1 SGHAT and CDR2 FQNNGV. With 1 base removed from V and 4 bases from J, the gap between germline ends came to 17 bases. This CDR3 spans 16 amino acids. CDR3 protein: CASSLVGPGEGYEQYF. The CDR3 DNA follows: TGTGCCAGCAGCTTAGTCGGGCCGGGAGAGGGATACGAGCAGTACTTC.

The chain combines TRBV25-1 with TRBJ1-1; D gene unclear. V dropped 5 bases and J dropped 1 base, with 8 bases sitting between them. The germline gives CDR1 MGHDK, CDR2 SYGVNS. The CDR3 runs 13 residues. As DNA, the CDR3 is TGTGCCAGCAGTCGCAGAAAGAACACTGAAGCTTTCTTT. It yields the protein CASSRRKNTEAFF.

This clone was found a few times. The V and J genes are TRBV28 and TRBJ1-2; the D gene is possibly TRBD1 (5 bases). The CDR3 is made up of 14 amino acids. Looked up from germline, CDR1 is MDHEN and CDR2 is SYDVKM. Trimming removed 4 bases at V and 3 bases at J, with 12 bases between. The CDR3 spells CASSSPDTYYGYTF. The CDR3 DNA reads as TGTGCCAGCAGTTCGCCGGACACCTACTATGGCTACACCTTC.

The chain couples TRBV28 to TRBJ2-7; 7 bases fit TRBD1. V was clipped by 7 bases and J by 1 base; unmatched bases: 10. The CDR3 consists of 15 residues. Germline V gene sequence: CDR1 MDHEN, CDR2 SYDVKM. The CDR3 loop reads CASTLAGTVSYEQYF. The CDR3 nucleotides read TGTGCCAGCACCCTAGCCGGGACAGTTTCCTACGAGCAGTACTTC.

The chain couples TRBV28 to TRBJ1-1; TRBD1 matches 8 bases. Per the germline V gene, CDR1 is MDHEN and CDR2 is SYDVKM. After removal of 5 bases from V and 6 bases from J, the junction contained 8 bases not matched to a gene. This CDR3 comprises 14 residues. The CDR3 nucleotides read TGTGCCAGCAGTATCAGGGGGCTTCGCTCTGAAGCTTTCTTT. Residues: CASSIRGLRSEAFF. Using reference TRBV28 and TRBJ1-1 for the parts outside the CDR3, the full variable domain is DVKVTQSSRYLVKRTGEKVFLECVQDMDHENMFWYRQDPGLGLRLIYFSYDVKMKEKGDIPEGYSVSREKKERFSLILESASTNQTSMYLCASSIRGLRSEAFFGQGTRLTVV.

The chain uses TRBV9 and TRBJ2-1; D is unclear. This CDR3 has 15 amino acids. Germline values: CDR1 SGDLS, CDR2 YYNGEE. The V gene lost 0 bases and the J gene lost 1 base, with 8 bases spanning the gap. The CDR3 is CASSVVPISYNEQFF. The DNA for the CDR3 is TGTGCCAGCAGCGTAGTTCCGATTTCCTACAATGAGCAGTTCTTC. The complete variable domain, with remaining parts taken from reference TRBV9 and TRBJ2-1, reads DSGVTQTPKHLITATGQRVTLRCSPRSGDLSVYWYQQSLDQGLQFLIQYYNGEERAKGNILERFSAQQFPDLHSELNLSSLELGDSALYFCASSVVPISYNEQFFGPGTRLTVL.

The chain joins TRBV27 to TRBJ2-5; 8 bases are a match to TRBD2. This CDR3 has 13 amino acids. Germline assignment: CDR1 MNHEY and CDR2 SMNVEV (reference sequence). After removal of 7 bases from V and 4 bases from J, the junction contained 5 bases not matched to a gene. CDR3 amino acids: CASIAGTGETQYF. The CDR3, as DNA: TGTGCCAGCATAGCGGGAACGGGAGAGACCCAGTACTTC.

The chain couples TRBV19 to TRBJ2-7; 8 positions agree with TRBD1. This CDR3 contains 13 residues. Germline CDR1 reads LNHDA; CDR2 reads SQIVND (reference sequence). Unmatched junction bases numbered 4, after V lost 6 bases and J lost 3 bases. The CDR3 DNA sequence: TGTGCCAGTAGCGAAGACAGGGGCTACGAGCAGTACTTC. Amino acid sequence: CASSEDRGYEQYF.

The chain joins TRBV5-6 to TRBJ1-1, with 7 nucleotides matching TRBD1. J lost 0 bases, V lost 0 bases, and 2 bases had no gene match. The CDR3 is 15 amino acids. CDR1 is SGHDT and CDR2 is YYEEEE in the germline V gene. As DNA, the CDR3 is TGTGCCAGCAGCTTGGAGAGGGGGCTGAACACTGAAGCTTTCTTT. It yields the protein CASSLERGLNTEAFF.

The V call is TRBV30, the J call TRBJ2-2, with TRBD1 as a possible D gene (6 bases). V was shortened by 1 base and J by 10 bases, with 16 bases between the two germline ends. CDR1 GTSNPN and CDR2 SVGIG come from the germline V gene (reference sequence). The CDR3 length is 14 residues. DNA for the CDR3: TGTGCCTGGAGTGGGGACATTCCCGGGGAGGAGCTGTTTTTT. Translation: CAWSGDIPGEELFF.

This chain connects TRBV5-4 to TRBJ2-4; 9 nucleotides align to TRBD2. The CDR3 extends over 17 amino acids. After removal of 0 bases from V and 0 bases from J, the junction contained 4 bases not matched to a gene. Germline CDR1 is SGHNT and CDR2 is YYREEE (reference sequence). The CDR3, as DNA: TGTGCCAGCAGCTTGGGGATAGCGGGAGTAGCCAAAAACATTCAGTACTTC. It is translated as CASSLGIAGVAKNIQYF.

The V call is TRBV7-9, the J call TRBJ2-1; D remains unclear. The germline gives CDR1 SEHNR, CDR2 FQNEAQ (reference sequence). The CDR3 spans 15 residues. V was trimmed by 1 base and J by 0 bases, leaving 7 bases between them. The CDR3 sequence is CASSLDWSSYNEQFF. As DNA, the CDR3 is TGTGCCAGCAGCTTAGATTGGAGCTCCTACAATGAGCAGTTCTTC.

Points on this clone: The identical CDR3 is also encoded by other nucleotide sequences in the sample. The V gene is TRBV6-5, the J gene TRBJ2-7; TRBD2 might be the D (6 bases). Trimming took off 4 bases at V and 2 bases at J, with 9 bases between the two ends. Per germline, CDR1 MNHEY and CDR2 SVGAGI. The CDR3 sequence is 13 residues long. CDR3 DNA sequence: TGTGCCAGCAGTTTGGGACTCACCTACGAGCAGTACTTC. Translated: CASSLGLTYEQYF.

CDR3 region: CASSSHPSGSNEQFF. In nucleotides, the CDR3 is TGTGCCAGTAGTTCCCACCCTAGCGGGAGTAATGAGCAGTTCTTC. The chain employs TRBV19 and TRBJ2-1; 10 positions agree with TRBD2. The ends lost 5 bases at V and 7 bases at J; junction bases unmatched: 8. The CDR3 is 15 residues long. Germline-derived CDR1 and CDR2 are LNHDA and SQIVND (reference sequence).

The chain joins TRBV29-1 to TRBJ2-5, with TRBD2 matching over 16 bases. The CDR3 length is 18 residues. CDR1 is SQVTM, CDR2 ANQGSEA, per germline. V trimming: 1 base; J trimming: 4 bases; junction bases outside the gene matches: 9. CDR3: CSVEAGTSGRAFGETQYF. The CDR3 coding sequence is TGCAGCGTTGAAGCGGGGACTAGCGGGAGGGCCTTTGGAGAGACCCAGTACTTC.

The chain couples TRBV5-4 to TRBJ1-1; D possibly corresponds to TRBD1 (6 bases). Trimming stripped 0 bases from V and 1 base from J, with 10 bases between. CDR1 SGHNT and CDR2 YYREEE come from the germline V gene (reference sequence). The CDR3 is made up of 15 amino acids. This chain's CDR3 is CASSLVMTGNTEAFF. The CDR3, as DNA: TGTGCCAGCAGCTTGGTGATGACAGGGAACACTGAAGCTTTCTTT.

V and J are TRBV6-5 and TRBJ2-7; 9 bases match TRBD2. CDR3 length equals 14 residues. Trimming removed 3 bases from V and 1 base from J; junction bases left unmatched: 1. Germline loops: CDR1 MNHEY, CDR2 SVGAGI. The DNA for the CDR3 is TGTGCCAGCAGTTATGCGGGAGGGTCCTACGAGCAGTACTTC. Amino acids: CASSYAGGSYEQYF.

V usage is TRBV27 and J usage is TRBJ2-1; 9 nucleotides line up with TRBD2. Losses at the gene ends were 7 bases for V and 4 bases for J; bases not matched to a gene: 5. This CDR3 region has 14 residues. Germline assignment: CDR1 MNHEY and CDR2 SMNVEV (reference sequence). CDR3 nucleotide sequence: TGTGCCAGCACTTCTAGCGGGGTTTACAATGAGCAGTTCTTC. Amino acids: CASTSSGVYNEQFF.

The chain joins TRBV6-5 to TRBJ2-5; D might be TRBD1 (6 bases). Germline CDR1 is MNHEY and CDR2 is SVGAGI. Trimming took off 2 bases at V and 6 bases at J, with 13 bases between the two ends. This CDR3 is built from 14 residues. The CDR3 nucleotides read TGTGCCAGCAGTTACAAACAGGGACGGAAGACCCAGTACTTC. It codes for CASSYKQGRKTQYF.

V usage is TRBV7-9 and J usage is TRBJ2-3, with TRBD1 as a possible D gene (7 bases). Trimming pared 1 base from V and 4 bases from J, leaving 9 bases between. There are 14 residues in the CDR3. In germline, CDR1 is SEHNR, CDR2 FQNEAQ (reference sequence). DNA for the CDR3: TGTGCCAGCAGCTTAGGCAGGGGGGCAGATACGCAGTATTTT. This sequence encodes CASSLGRGADTQYF.

J is TRBJ2-7 and V is TRBV5-6; 9 nucleotides align to TRBD1. Germline V gene data show CDR1 as SGHDT and CDR2 as YYEEEE. This CDR3 region has 14 residues. Trimming at V came to 7 bases and at J to 3 bases, leaving 8 bases not matched to a gene. The CDR3 coding sequence is TGTGCCAGCTTTTCAGGACAGGGGAGCTACGAGCAGTACTTC. Amino acids: CASFSGQGSYEQYF.

The rearrangement uses TRBV11-2 and TRBJ2-2, with D unresolved. The CDR3 runs to 14 residues. V lost 0 bases and J 7 bases, leaving 9 bases between the germline ends. Germline V CDR1 and CDR2: SGHAT, FQNNGV. The CDR3 loop reads CASSLEGLGGELFF. The CDR3 nucleotides read TGTGCCAGCAGCTTAGAAGGTTTGGGCGGGGAGCTGTTTTTT.

This chain connects TRBV15 to TRBJ1-4, with 8 nucleotides matching TRBD1. The trim removed 3 bases at V and 8 bases at J, leaving 8 bases unmatched. CDR3 length: 15 amino acids. From germline, CDR1 is LNHNV and CDR2 YYDKDF (reference sequence). The DNA of the CDR3 is TGTGCCACCAGCAGCCGGACAGGGTCGGGGGAAAAACTGTTTTTT. It codes for CATSSRTGSGEKLFF. The whole variable domain, remainder taken from reference TRBV15 and TRBJ1-4, is DAMVIQNPRYQVTQFGKPVTLSCSQTLNHNVMYWYQQKSSQAPKLLFHYYDKDFNNEADTPDNFQSRRPNTSFCFLDIRSPGLGDTAMYLCATSSRTGSGEKLFFGSGTQLSVL.

The chain employs TRBV5-1 and TRBJ2-5, with D possibly called TRBD1 or TRBD2 (6 bases each). The DNA end is more similar to TRBJ2-7, so the J call may be wrong. CDR1 is SGHRS and CDR2 is YFSETQ in the germline V gene. This CDR3 spans 13 amino acids. Here the CDR3 DNA reads TGCGCCTCCAGGTCGGGGGCGACTTACGAGCAGTACTTC. Its translation: CASRSGATYEQYF.